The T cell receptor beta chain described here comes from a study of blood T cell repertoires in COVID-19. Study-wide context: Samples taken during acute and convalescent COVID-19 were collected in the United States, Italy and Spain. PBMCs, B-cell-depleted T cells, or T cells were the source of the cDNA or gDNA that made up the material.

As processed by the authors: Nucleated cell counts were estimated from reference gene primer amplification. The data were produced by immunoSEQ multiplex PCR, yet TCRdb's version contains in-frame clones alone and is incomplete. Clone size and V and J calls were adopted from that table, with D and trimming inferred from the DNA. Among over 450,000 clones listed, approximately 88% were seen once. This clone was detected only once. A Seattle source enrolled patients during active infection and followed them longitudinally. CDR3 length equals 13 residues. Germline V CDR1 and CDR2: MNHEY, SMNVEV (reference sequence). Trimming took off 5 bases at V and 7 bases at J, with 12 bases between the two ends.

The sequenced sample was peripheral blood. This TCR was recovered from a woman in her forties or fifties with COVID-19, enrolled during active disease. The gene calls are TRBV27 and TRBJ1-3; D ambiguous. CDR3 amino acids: CASSPAPFNTIYF. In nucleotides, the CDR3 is TGTGCCAGCAGTCCCGCGCCATTTAACACCATATATTTT.